This T cell receptor beta chain appears in the sequencing data of a study of blood T cell repertoires in COVID-19. Study-level information: Samples representing acute and convalescent COVID-19 were sourced from the United States, Italy and Spain.

This clone occurred once. Authors' processing steps: Reference gene primer amplification in the assay estimated nucleated cell counts. The method was immunoSEQ multiplex PCR; TCRdb's version includes in-frame clones alone and lacks a portion of them. V and J calls and clone size are those listed in that table; D and trimming were worked out from the DNA. Of a few hundred thousand clones in the sample, 88% were seen once. The sample comprised peripheral blood. The receptor was derived from a woman aged 45 to 65 with COVID-19, enrolled during active disease.

The CDR3 bases are TGTGCCAGCAGACAGCTCAACACTGAAGCTTTCTTT. Translating it yields CASRQLNTEAFF. The J gene is TRBJ1-1, the V gene TRBV7-9, with D hard to call. Germline V CDR1 and CDR2: SEHNR, FQNEAQ (reference sequence). CDR3 length equals 12 residues. Trimming took 6 bases from V and 2 from J, leaving 7 bases between them.